Below are 14 T cell receptor beta chains sequenced from a single sample in a study of T cell responses to AZD1222 COVID-19 vaccine. The data were produced by immunoSEQ multiplex PCR, yet TCRdb's version contains in-frame clones alone and is incomplete. This sample yields around 260,000 clones, of which just over 90% are seen a single time; roughly 0.5% belongs to the top ten. Sequenced here: peripheral blood, sampled on day 0 of AZD1222 vaccination. These receptors all stem from an adult in good health.

V and J are TRBV5-1 and TRBJ2-3, with TRBD2 matching 11 bases. CDR1 and CDR2 (germline): SGHRS, YFSETQ. CDR3 length: 18 residues. The V gene end was trimmed by 0 bases and the J gene end by 2 bases; junction bases not matched to a gene: 8. The CDR3 is CASSLAPGTSGLTDTQYF. The DNA for the CDR3 is TGCGCCAGCAGCTTGGCCCCCGGGACTAGCGGACTCACAGATACGCAGTATTTT.

The chain has TRBV28 and TRBJ2-7; a weak D match, TRBD2 (7 bases). Germline-derived CDR1 and CDR2 are MDHEN and SYDVKM. V lost 5 bases and J 2 bases, leaving 13 bases between the germline ends. The CDR3 spans 14 residues. CDR3 residues: CASSRRGGAYEQYF. CDR3 in DNA: TGTGCCAGCAGTCGCCGAGGGGGGGCCTACGAGCAGTACTTC.

The chain couples TRBV5-4 to TRBJ2-5; D is uncertain. The germline gives CDR1 SGHNT, CDR2 YYREEE (reference sequence). V lost 0 bases, J lost 5 bases, and 8 bases lay in between. This CDR3 comprises 13 residues. CDR3 coding DNA: TGTGCCAGCAGCTTGGACGGTGGGGAGACCCAGTACTTC. Amino acids: CASSLDGGETQYF.

This clone was observed once. The V gene is TRBV6-5, the J gene TRBJ1-1; no clear D. The CDR3 runs 14 residues. The germline V and J ends were trimmed by 2 bases and 1 base, with 8 bases remaining between them. The germline CDR1 and CDR2 sequences are MNHEY and SVGAGI. CDR3: CASSYGPENTEAFF. CDR3 bases: TGTGCCAGCAGTTACGGGCCAGAGAACACTGAAGCTTTCTTT.

This clone was observed a single time. The chain uses TRBV28 and TRBJ2-7; weak D call: TRBD1 (5 bases). The V gene's germline CDR1 is MDHEN and CDR2 SYDVKM. The V end lost 5 bases, the J end lost 9 bases, and 17 bases lay between the germline ends. There are 13 residues in the CDR3. The CDR3 DNA sequence: TGTGCCAGCAGTCCCCAGGGAATAGGCGTGCAGTACTTC. It codes for CASSPQGIGVQYF.

V is TRBV2 and J is TRBJ1-1; no clear D gene. Per germline, CDR1 SNHLY and CDR2 FYNNEI. This CDR3 has 14 amino acids. Trimming stripped 7 bases from V and 0 bases from J, with 12 bases between. The CDR3 protein is CASIRMGMNTEAFF. The CDR3 nucleotides read TGTGCCAGCATCCGGATGGGTATGAACACTGAAGCTTTCTTT.

The chain is built from TRBV4-1 and TRBJ1-1; tentatively, D is TRBD1 (6 bases). The V gene lost 4 bases and the J gene lost 3 bases, with 6 bases spanning the gap. The CDR3 is made up of 12 amino acids. Germline CDR1 MGHRA, CDR2 YSYEKL. The CDR3 reads CASSRGHTEAFF. DNA for the CDR3: TGCGCCAGCAGCCGGGGGCACACTGAAGCTTTCTTT.

The chain is built from TRBV28 and TRBJ1-5, with a weak D call TRBD1 (6 bases). V lost 2 bases to trimming and J lost 4 bases, with 18 bases between them. The length of the CDR3 is 17 residues. Germline V lookup: CDR1 MDHEN, CDR2 SYDVKM. The CDR3 coding sequence is TGTGCCAGCAGTTTAATAGGTGCTCGGGGGGCAAATCAGCCCCAGCATTTT. Translation gives CASSLIGARGANQPQHF.

The rearrangement joins TRBV7-9 to TRBJ2-7, with D possibly called TRBD1 or TRBD2 (5 bases each). Trimming shortened V by 3 bases and J by 0 bases, and 15 bases separated the two germline ends. In germline, CDR1 is SEHNR, CDR2 FQNEAQ (reference sequence). The CDR3 loop spans 16 amino acids. CDR3 loop: CASSLRVGPNSYEQYF. In nucleotides, the CDR3 is TGTGCCAGCAGCTTGAGGGTGGGACCTAACTCCTACGAGCAGTACTTC.

This clone has a single count. The chain carries TRBV3-1 (or the pseudogene TRBV3-2) and TRBJ1-2; the D gene is possibly TRBD1 (5 bases). The CDR3 is made up of 15 amino acids. Trimming pared 1 base from V and 5 bases from J, leaving 14 bases between. Germline V gives CDR1 LGHDT, CDR2 YNNKEL (reference sequence). CDR3: CASSQAGRDPYGYTF. CDR3 sequence (DNA): TGTGCCAGCAGCCAAGCCGGCAGGGATCCTTATGGCTACACCTTC.

This chain links TRBV2 with TRBJ2-7; D perhaps matches TRBD1 (6 bases). Per germline, CDR1 SNHLY and CDR2 FYNNEI. The CDR3 extends over 13 amino acids. The V gene lost 1 base and the J gene lost 3 bases, with 7 bases spanning the gap. CDR3 nucleotides: TGTGCCAGCAGTGAAGACAGGGACTACGAGCAGTACTTC. Translation gives CASSEDRDYEQYF.

The rearrangement links TRBV20-1 to TRBJ2-1, with D maybe TRBD2 (5 bases). The CDR3 has 16 residues. Germline CDR1 is DFQATT and CDR2 is SNEGSKA (reference sequence). The ends were cut back, 3 bases at V and 3 bases at J, with 18 bases in the middle. The chain's CDR3 is CSASAFVTGSYNEQFF. The CDR3 nucleotides read TGCAGTGCTAGTGCTTTTGTAACGGGGAGCTACAATGAGCAGTTCTTC.

The V call is TRBV9, the J call TRBJ1-3, with D tentatively TRBD1 (6 bases). Germline assignment: CDR1 SGDLS and CDR2 YYNGEE. The CDR3 runs 18 residues. Trimming removed 2 bases from V and 0 bases from J, with 18 bases in between. DNA of the CDR3: TGTGCCAGCAGCGTCCTAGACCAGGGGCTGAGCTCTGGAAACACCATATATTTT. It is translated as CASSVLDQGLSSGNTIYF.

The chain is built from TRBV18 and TRBJ2-7, with 8 positions matching TRBD2. This CDR3 contains 13 residues. The trim removed 6 bases at V and 7 bases at J, leaving 8 bases unmatched. Germline V gene data show CDR1 as KGHSH and CDR2 as LQKENI. CDR3 loop: CASSPGGLWEQYF. CDR3 sequence (DNA): TGTGCCAGCTCGCCGGGGGGGCTCTGGGAGCAGTACTTC. The full variable domain, with the rest looked up from reference TRBV18 and TRBJ2-7, is NAGVMQNPRHLVRRRGQEARLRCSPMKGHSHVYWYRQLPEEGLKFMVYLQKENIIDESGMPKERFSAEFPKEGPSILRIQQVVRGDSAAYFCASSPGGLWEQYFGPGTRLTVT.